This TCR beta chain was identified during a study of T cells in Graves' hyperthyroidism and ophthalmopathy. From RNA transcripts, TCR beta CDR3 regions were amplified. Primed by the HTBI set, a first-round RT-PCR was run on the TCR CDR3. TCRdb re-analysed the multiplex PCR reads in MiXCR, keeping a single row per CDR3 protein. Of some 510,000 distinct CDR3 sequences listed, about half are singletons. V lost 3 bases, J lost 2 bases, and 16 bases lay in between. Germline V CDR1 and CDR2: SQVTM, ANQGSEA. This CDR3 comprises 15 residues. Disease duration under 2 months; hyperthyroidism patients were aged 18 to 65. Study-level points and caveats: Ophthalmopathy was told apart from stable hyperthyroidism by a 13 V-J model.

In this sample, this clonotype turned up a few times. What it binds is unknown. This clonotype was sampled from a woman aged 18 to 35 with Graves' hyperthyroidism. The V gene is TRBV29-1, the J gene TRBJ2-5; D perhaps matches TRBD2 (6 bases). Sequencing was carried out using peripheral blood or thyroid tissue (not recorded which). Here the CDR3 DNA reads TGCAGCGTTGAGTGGGACTCCTTCTTACAAGAGACCCAGTACTTC. It yields the protein CSVEWDSFLQETQYF. The full variable domain, with the rest looked up from reference TRBV29-1 and TRBJ2-5, is SAVISQKPSRDICQRGTSLTIQCQVDSQVTMMFWYRQQPGQSLTLIATANQGSEATYESGFVIDKFPISRPNLTFSTLTVSNMSPEDSSIYLCSVEWDSFLQETQYFGPGTRLLVL.